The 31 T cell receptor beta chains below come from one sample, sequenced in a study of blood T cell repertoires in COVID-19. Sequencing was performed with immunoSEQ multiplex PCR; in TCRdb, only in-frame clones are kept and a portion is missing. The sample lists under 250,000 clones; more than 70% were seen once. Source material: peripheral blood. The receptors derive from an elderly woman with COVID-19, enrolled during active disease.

This CDR3 is CASSLAQGLSQYV. In DNA form, the CDR3 reads TGTGCCAGCAGCTTGGCCCAGGGCTTGTCGCAGTACGTC. The chain carries TRBV5-6 and TRBJ2-7, with D possibly being TRBD1 (5 bases). Germline-derived CDR1 and CDR2 are SGHDT and YYEEEE. The CDR3 totals 13 residues. V was cut by 0 bases and J by 9 bases, with 13 bases left in between.

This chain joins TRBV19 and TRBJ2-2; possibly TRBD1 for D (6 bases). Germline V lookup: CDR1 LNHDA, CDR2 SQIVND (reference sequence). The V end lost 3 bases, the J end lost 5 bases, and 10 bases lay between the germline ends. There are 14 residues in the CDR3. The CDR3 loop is CASSIRGSTGELFF. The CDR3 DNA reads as TGTGCCAGTAGTATCAGGGGTTCGACCGGGGAGCTGTTTTTT.

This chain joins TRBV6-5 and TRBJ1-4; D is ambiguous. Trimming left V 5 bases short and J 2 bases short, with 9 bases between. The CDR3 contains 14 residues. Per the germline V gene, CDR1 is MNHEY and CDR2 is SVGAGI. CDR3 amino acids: CASSTWQTNEKLFF. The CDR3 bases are TGTGCCAGCAGTACCTGGCAGACTAATGAAAAACTGTTTTTT.

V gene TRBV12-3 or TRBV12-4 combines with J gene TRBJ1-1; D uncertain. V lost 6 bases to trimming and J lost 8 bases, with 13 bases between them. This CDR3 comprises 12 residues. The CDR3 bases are TGTGCCAGCAGCCCATTTGGTGGCGAAGCTTTCTTT. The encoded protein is CASSPFGGEAFF.

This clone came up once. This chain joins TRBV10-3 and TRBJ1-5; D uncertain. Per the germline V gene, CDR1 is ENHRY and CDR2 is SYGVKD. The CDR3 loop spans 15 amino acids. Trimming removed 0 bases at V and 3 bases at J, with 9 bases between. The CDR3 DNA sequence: TGTGCCATCAGTGAGTCGAAGGAGCTCAATCAGCCCCAGCATTTT. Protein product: CAISESKELNQPQHF.

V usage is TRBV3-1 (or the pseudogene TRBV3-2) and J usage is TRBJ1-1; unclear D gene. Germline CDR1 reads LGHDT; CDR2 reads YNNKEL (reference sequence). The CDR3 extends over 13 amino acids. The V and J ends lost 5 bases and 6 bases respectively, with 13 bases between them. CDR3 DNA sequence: TGTGCCAGCAGCTCGACACCGGCCGCTGAAGCTTTCTTT. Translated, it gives CASSSTPAAEAFF.

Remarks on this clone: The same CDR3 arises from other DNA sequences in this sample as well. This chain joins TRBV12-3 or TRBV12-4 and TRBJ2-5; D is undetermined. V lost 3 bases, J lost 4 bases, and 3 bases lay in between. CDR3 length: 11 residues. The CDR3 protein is CASSFRETQYF. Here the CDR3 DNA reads TGTGCCAGCAGTTTCCGAGAGACCCAGTACTTC.

In DNA, the CDR3 is TGTGCCAGCAGCCCGGGGAGGGGGTATAGGAGAAACACCATATATTTT. It specifies CASSPGRGYRRNTIYF. V usage is TRBV28 and J usage is TRBJ1-3, with D perhaps matching TRBD1 (6 bases). Trimming pared 6 bases from V and 5 bases from J, leaving 20 bases between. This CDR3 contains 16 residues. Germline V gene data show CDR1 as MDHEN and CDR2 as SYDVKM.

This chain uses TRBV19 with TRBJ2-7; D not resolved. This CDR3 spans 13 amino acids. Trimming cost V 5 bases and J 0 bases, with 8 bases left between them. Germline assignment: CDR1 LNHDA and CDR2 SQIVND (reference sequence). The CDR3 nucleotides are TGTGCCAGTAGTGAGCCTAGCTCCTACGAGCAGTACTTC. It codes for CASSEPSSYEQYF.

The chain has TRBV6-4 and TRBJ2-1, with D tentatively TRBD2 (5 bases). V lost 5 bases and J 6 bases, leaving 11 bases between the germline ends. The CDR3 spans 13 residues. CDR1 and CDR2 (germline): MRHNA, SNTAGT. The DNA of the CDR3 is TGTGCCAGCAGTACTTACCGGGGCAATGAGCAGTTCTTC. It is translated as CASSTYRGNEQFF.

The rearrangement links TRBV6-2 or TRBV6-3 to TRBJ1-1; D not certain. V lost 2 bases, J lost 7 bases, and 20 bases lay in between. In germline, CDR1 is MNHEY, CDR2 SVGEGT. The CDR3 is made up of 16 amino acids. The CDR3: CASSYIRGLASVEAFF. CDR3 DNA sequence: TGTGCCAGCAGTTACATCCGTGGGCTTGCCTCCGTTGAAGCTTTCTTT.

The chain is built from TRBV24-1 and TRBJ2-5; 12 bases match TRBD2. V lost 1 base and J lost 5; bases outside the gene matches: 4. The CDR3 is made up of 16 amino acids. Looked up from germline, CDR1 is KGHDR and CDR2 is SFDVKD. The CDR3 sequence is CATSDFPTSGGETQYF. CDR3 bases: TGTGCCACCAGTGATTTCCCCACTAGCGGGGGGGAGACCCAGTACTTC.

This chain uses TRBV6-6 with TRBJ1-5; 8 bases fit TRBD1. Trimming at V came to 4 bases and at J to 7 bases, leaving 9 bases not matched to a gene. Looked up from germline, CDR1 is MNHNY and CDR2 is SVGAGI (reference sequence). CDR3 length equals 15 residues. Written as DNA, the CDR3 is TGTGCCAGCAGTTTCCTTGGACAGGGTGGACAGCCCCAGCATTTT. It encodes CASSFLGQGGQPQHF.

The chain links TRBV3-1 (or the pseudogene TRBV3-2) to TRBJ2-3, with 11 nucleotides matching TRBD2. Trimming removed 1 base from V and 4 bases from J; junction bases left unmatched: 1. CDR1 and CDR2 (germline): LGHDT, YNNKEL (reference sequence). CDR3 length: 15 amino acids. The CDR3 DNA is TGTGCCAGCAGCCAAGGGACTAGCGGGCCAGATACGCAGTATTTT. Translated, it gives CASSQGTSGPDTQYF.

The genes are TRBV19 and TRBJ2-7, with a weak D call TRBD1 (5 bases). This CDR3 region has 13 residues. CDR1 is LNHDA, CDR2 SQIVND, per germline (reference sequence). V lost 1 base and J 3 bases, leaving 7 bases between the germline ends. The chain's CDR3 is CASSIGGSYEQYF. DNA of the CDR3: TGTGCCAGTAGTATAGGGGGCAGCTACGAGCAGTACTTC.

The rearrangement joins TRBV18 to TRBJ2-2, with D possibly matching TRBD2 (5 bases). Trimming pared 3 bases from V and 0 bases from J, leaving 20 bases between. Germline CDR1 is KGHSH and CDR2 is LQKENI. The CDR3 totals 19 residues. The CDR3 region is CASSPNALAGTANTGELFF. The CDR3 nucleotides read TGTGCCAGCTCACCTAATGCATTGGCGGGTACCGCGAACACCGGGGAGCTGTTTTTT.

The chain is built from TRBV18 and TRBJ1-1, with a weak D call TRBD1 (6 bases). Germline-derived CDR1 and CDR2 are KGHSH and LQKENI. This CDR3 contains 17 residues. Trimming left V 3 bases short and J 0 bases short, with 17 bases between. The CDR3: CASSPYRQQGVNTEAFF. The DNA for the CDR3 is TGTGCCAGCTCACCGTATAGACAACAGGGAGTGAACACTGAAGCTTTCTTT.

CDR3 residues: CASFPLAGCYEQFF. DNA for the CDR3: TGTGCCAGCTTCCCCCTCGCGGGGTGTTATGAGCAGTTCTTC. The chain couples TRBV21-1 to TRBJ2-1; the table's TRBD2 call for D was not verified on the DNA. TRBV21-1 represents a pseudogene. The CDR3 contains 14 residues.

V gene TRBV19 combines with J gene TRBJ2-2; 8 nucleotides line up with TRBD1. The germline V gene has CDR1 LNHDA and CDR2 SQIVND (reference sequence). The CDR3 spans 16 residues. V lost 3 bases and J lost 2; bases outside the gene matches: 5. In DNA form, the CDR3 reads TGTGCCAGTAGTATCCCAGGGGGCGTAAACACCGGGGAGCTGTTTTTT. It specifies CASSIPGGVNTGELFF.

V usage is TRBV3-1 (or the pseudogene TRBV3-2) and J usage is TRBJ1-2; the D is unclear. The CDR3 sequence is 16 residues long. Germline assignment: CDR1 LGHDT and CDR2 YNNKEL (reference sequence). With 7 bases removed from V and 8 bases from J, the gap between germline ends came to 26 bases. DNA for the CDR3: TGTGCCAGCACCCCGACGCCCCAGGATAGGATGAACGGCTACACCTTC. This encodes CASTPTPQDRMNGYTF.

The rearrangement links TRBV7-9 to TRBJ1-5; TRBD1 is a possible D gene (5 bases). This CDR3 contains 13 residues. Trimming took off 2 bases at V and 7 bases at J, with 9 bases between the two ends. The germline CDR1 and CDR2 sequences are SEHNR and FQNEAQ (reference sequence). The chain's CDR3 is CASSLREGQPQHF. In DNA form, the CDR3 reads TGTGCCAGCAGCTTACGGGAGGGGCAGCCCCAGCATTTT.

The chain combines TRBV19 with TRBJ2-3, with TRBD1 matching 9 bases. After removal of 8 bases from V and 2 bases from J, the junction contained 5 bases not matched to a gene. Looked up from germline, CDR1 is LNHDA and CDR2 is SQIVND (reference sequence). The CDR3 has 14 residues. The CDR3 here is CASGGQGNTDTQYF. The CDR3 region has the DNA TGTGCCAGTGGGGGACAGGGTAACACAGATACGCAGTATTTT.

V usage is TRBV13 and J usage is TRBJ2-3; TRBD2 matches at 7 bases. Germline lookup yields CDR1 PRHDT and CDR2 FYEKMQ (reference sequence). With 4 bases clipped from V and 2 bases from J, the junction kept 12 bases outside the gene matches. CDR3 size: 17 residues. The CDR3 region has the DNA TGTGCCAGCAGCTCTTCCTCGGGGGGAGACTACACAGATACGCAGTATTTT. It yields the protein CASSSSSGGDYTDTQYF.

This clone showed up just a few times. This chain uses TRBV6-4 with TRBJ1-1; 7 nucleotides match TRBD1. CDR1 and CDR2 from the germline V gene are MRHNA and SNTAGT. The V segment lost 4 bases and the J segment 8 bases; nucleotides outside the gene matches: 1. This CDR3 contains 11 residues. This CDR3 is CASSGGGEAFF. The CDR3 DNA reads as TGTGCCAGCAGTGGAGGGGGCGAAGCTTTCTTT.

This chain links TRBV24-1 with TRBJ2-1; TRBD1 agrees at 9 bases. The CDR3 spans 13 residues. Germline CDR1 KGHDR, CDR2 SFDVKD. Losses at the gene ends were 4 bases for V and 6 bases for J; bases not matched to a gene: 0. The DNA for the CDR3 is TGTGCCACCAGTGAGACAGGGGGCAATGAGCAGTTCTTC. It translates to CATSETGGNEQFF.

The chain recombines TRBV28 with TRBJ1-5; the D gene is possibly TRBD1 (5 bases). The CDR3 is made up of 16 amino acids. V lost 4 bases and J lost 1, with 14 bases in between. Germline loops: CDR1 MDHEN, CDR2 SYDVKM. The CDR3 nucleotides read TGTGCCAGCAGTTGGGGGGGAGGTGTGAGCAATCAGCCCCAGCATTTT. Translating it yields CASSWGGGVSNQPQHF.

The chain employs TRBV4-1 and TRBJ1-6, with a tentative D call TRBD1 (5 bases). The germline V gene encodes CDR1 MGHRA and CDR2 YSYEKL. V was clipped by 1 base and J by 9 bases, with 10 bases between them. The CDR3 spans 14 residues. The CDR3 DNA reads TGCGCCAGCAGCCAAGGAAGGACAACTTCACCCCTCCACTTT. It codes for CASSQGRTTSPLHF.

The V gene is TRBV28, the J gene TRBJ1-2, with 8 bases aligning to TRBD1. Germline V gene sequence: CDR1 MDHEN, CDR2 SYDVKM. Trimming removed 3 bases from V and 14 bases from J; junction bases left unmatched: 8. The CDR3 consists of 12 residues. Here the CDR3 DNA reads TGTGCCAGCAGTTTGGCAGGACAGGGAGCAACCTTC. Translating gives CASSLAGQGATF.

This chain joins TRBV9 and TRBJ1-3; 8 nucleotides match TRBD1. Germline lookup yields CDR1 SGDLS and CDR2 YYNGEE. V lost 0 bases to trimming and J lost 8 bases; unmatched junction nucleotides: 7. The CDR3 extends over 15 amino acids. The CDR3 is CASSVDAGGTDTIYF. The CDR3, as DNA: TGTGCCAGCAGCGTAGATGCAGGGGGCACGGACACCATATATTTT.

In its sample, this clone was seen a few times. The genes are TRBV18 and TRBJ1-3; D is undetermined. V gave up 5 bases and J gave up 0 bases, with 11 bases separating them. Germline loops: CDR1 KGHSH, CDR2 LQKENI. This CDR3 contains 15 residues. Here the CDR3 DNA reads TGTGCCAGCTCATCGGGTCATCTCTCTGGAAACACCATATATTTT. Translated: CASSSGHLSGNTIYF.

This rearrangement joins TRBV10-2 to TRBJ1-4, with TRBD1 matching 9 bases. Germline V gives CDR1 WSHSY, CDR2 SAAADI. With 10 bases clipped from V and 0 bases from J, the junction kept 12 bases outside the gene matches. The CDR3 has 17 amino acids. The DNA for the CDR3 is TGCGCCACCCAACCGGGACAGGGAATTGCAACTAATGAAAAACTGTTTTTT. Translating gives CATQPGQGIATNEKLFF.